The 22 T cell receptor beta chains in this list originate from one sample, sequenced in a study of lymphopenia after photon versus proton radiotherapy. This table comes from immunoSEQ multiplex PCR, and its TCRdb copy is limited to in-frame clones, with some not included. Here the sample spans about 50,000 clones, about four fifths being singletons. The sequences come from peripheral blood, collected from a patient treated with photon-based radiotherapy. All receptors derive from a man aged 50-60 years with gastric cancer.

J is TRBJ1-1 and V is TRBV27; no reliable D call. Trimming stripped 4 bases from V and 1 base from J, with 7 bases between. The CDR3 is 13 amino acids. The germline CDR1 and CDR2 sequences are MNHEY and SMNVEV (reference sequence). The CDR3 region is CASSSLRNTEAFF. The CDR3 DNA sequence: TGTGCCAGCAGTTCTTTACGGAACACTGAAGCTTTCTTT.

CDR3 bases: TGTGCCAGCAGTTTATACCCTGGAAACACCATATATTTT. It yields the protein CASSLYPGNTIYF. The J gene is TRBJ1-3, the V gene TRBV27; D is uncertain. The CDR3 covers 13 residues. From germline, CDR1 is MNHEY and CDR2 SMNVEV (reference sequence). Trimming removed 1 base at V and 2 bases at J, with 3 bases between.

The V gene is TRBV2, the J gene TRBJ2-3; 8 bases are shared with TRBD2. The CDR3 is made up of 14 amino acids. The junction had 5 bases not matched to a gene; V was cut back by 3 bases and J by 6 bases. CDR1 is SNHLY and CDR2 is FYNNEI in the germline V gene. The DNA for the CDR3 is TGTGCCAGCAGTGAGGGGCCGGGGGGGGATACGCAGTATTTT. Encoded protein: CASSEGPGGDTQYF.

CDR3 nucleotide sequence: TGTGCCAGCAGCTTAGCTCAGGACAGGGGATCTGAAGCTTTCTTT. Translation gives CASSLAQDRGSEAFF. The V gene is TRBV7-8, the J gene TRBJ1-1; 9 bases are shared with TRBD1. The germline CDR1 and CDR2 sequences are SGHVS and FQNEAQ. There are 15 residues in the CDR3. The V and J ends lost 0 bases and 6 bases, in that order; junction bases with no gene match: 5.

The genes are TRBV7-2 and TRBJ1-1, with D perhaps matching TRBD1 (6 bases). V was shortened by 4 bases and J by 5 bases, with 17 bases between the two germline ends. Germline values: CDR1 SGHTA, CDR2 FQGNSA. The CDR3 consists of 15 residues. The CDR3 bases are TGTGCCAGCAGCTATACTGGGGGCTCGGATACTGAAGCTTTCTTT. Amino acids: CASSYTGGSDTEAFF.

The genes are TRBV7-2 and TRBJ2-1; 8 nucleotides agree with TRBD2. This CDR3 region has 15 residues. Per germline, CDR1 SGHTA and CDR2 FQGNSA. The V gene end was trimmed by 4 bases and the J gene end by 1 base; junction bases not matched to a gene: 3. The CDR3 loop is CASSSAGVSYNEQFF. The CDR3 DNA reads TGTGCCAGCAGCTCAGCGGGAGTATCCTACAATGAGCAGTTCTTC.

The rearrangement uses TRBV19 and TRBJ2-1; 14 bases are shared with TRBD2. CDR1 and CDR2 from the germline V gene are LNHDA and SQIVND (reference sequence). The junction had 1 base not matched to a gene; V was cut back by 1 base and J by 2 bases. The CDR3 has 17 amino acids. The CDR3 nucleotides read TGTGCCAGTAGTATAGGGGGACTAGCGGGGGCCTACAATGAGCAGTTCTTC. This sequence encodes CASSIGGLAGAYNEQFF.

The chain uses TRBV7-8 and TRBJ1-5; the match to TRBD1 covers 7 bases. Trimming took 3 bases from V and 6 from J; bases not matched to a gene: 5. The CDR3 runs 14 residues. Germline values: CDR1 SGHVS, CDR2 FQNEAQ. This CDR3 reads CASSLAGGSQPQHF. As DNA, the CDR3 is TGTGCCAGCAGCTTGGCAGGGGGTAGTCAGCCCCAGCATTTT.

V gene TRBV19 combines with J gene TRBJ2-7; 11 nucleotides match TRBD2. The CDR3 totals 16 residues. The germline V gene has CDR1 LNHDA and CDR2 SQIVND (reference sequence). V lost 1 base, J lost 7 bases, and 9 bases stayed unmatched. This CDR3 is CASSIGRTSGSEEQYF. The CDR3 region has the DNA TGTGCCAGTAGTATAGGAAGAACTAGCGGGAGTGAAGAGCAGTACTTC.

The V gene is TRBV7-2, the J gene TRBJ2-2; 8 bases match TRBD1. The V and J ends lost 5 bases and 1 base, in that order; junction bases with no gene match: 3. Germline V gives CDR1 SGHTA, CDR2 FQGNSA. The CDR3 is 15 residues long. CDR3 residues: CASSLDRVNTGELFF. The CDR3, as DNA: TGTGCCAGCAGCCTGGACAGGGTGAACACCGGGGAGCTGTTTTTT.

DNA for the CDR3: TGTGCCAGCAGCCAAGGGCGGGAGGGCCCCTATGAGCAGTTCTTC. It translates to CASSQGREGPYEQFF. This chain joins TRBV4-2 and TRBJ2-1; TRBD2 matches at 9 bases. Germline CDR1 is LGHNA and CDR2 is YNFKEQ. V trimming: 1 base; J trimming: 8 bases; junction bases outside the gene matches: 6. CDR3 length: 15 residues.

The table lists this clone with a few counts. Other DNA sequences in the sample encode the same CDR3. The chain couples TRBV28 to TRBJ2-1; unclear D gene. Deletions cut 8 bases from V and 1 base from J, with 3 bases between. CDR3 length equals 11 residues. Germline CDR1 and CDR2: MDHEN and SYDVKM. Written as DNA, the CDR3 is TGTGCCAGCGGATCCTACAATGAGCAGTTCTTC. Translation: CASGSYNEQFF.

The chain uses TRBV6-1 and TRBJ2-2; 7 bases are a match to TRBD1. The J segment lost 1 base and the V segment lost 6 bases, leaving 5 bases of the junction unmatched. The CDR3 covers 15 residues. Germline V gene data show CDR1 as MNHNS and CDR2 as SASEGT. The CDR3 spells CASRQGTKNTGELFF. The CDR3 DNA is TGTGCCAGCAGACAGGGGACCAAGAACACCGGGGAGCTGTTTTTT.

Of note for this clone: The same CDR3 can be traced to other DNA sequences in this sample. This chain links TRBV29-1 with TRBJ2-3; possibly TRBD1 or TRBD2 for D (6 bases each). This CDR3 is 12 amino acids long. Deletions cut 3 bases from V and 6 bases from J, with 10 bases between. In germline, CDR1 is SQVTM, CDR2 ANQGSEA. CDR3 nucleotide sequence: TGCAGCGTTGAGAGGGGGGCCGATACGCAGTATTTT. Protein product: CSVERGADTQYF.

The rearrangement links TRBV5-6 to TRBJ2-3, with D possibly being TRBD2 (5 bases). The CDR3 consists of 13 residues. Germline lookup yields CDR1 SGHDT and CDR2 YYEEEE. Trimming removed 6 bases at V and 8 bases at J, with 16 bases between. This CDR3 is CASTSGGVVTQYF. In DNA, the CDR3 is TGTGCCAGCACCTCCGGAGGTGTGGTTACGCAGTATTTT.

J is TRBJ1-5 and V is TRBV10-3; 8 bases match TRBD1. Germline CDR1 ENHRY, CDR2 SYGVKD. This CDR3 is built from 13 residues. The J segment lost 6 bases and the V segment lost 2 bases, leaving 0 bases of the junction unmatched. For the CDR3, the DNA is TGTGCCATCAGTGAGGGACAGGGTCAGCCCCAGCATTTT. Its protein is CAISEGQGQPQHF.

V usage is TRBV4-3 and J usage is TRBJ2-2; possible D gene TRBD2, 6 bases. Germline V gene sequence: CDR1 LGHNA, CDR2 YSLEER. This CDR3 region has 15 residues. Trimming removed 2 bases from V and 4 bases from J, with 11 bases in between. This CDR3 is CASSQLPGVTGELFF. The CDR3 nucleotides are TGCGCCAGCAGCCAACTGCCGGGAGTCACCGGGGAGCTGTTTTTT.

The chain combines TRBV25-1 with TRBJ2-3; 11 bases map to TRBD1. Looked up from germline, CDR1 is MGHDK and CDR2 is SYGVNS. Trimming cost V 2 bases and J 3 bases; bases outside gene matches: 10. This CDR3 contains 18 residues. CDR3 DNA: TGTGCCAGCAGTGAAACCGAATTGAGGGACAGGGGGACAGATACGCAGTATTTT. This translates into CASSETELRDRGTDTQYF.

The V gene is TRBV30, the J gene TRBJ2-2, with no clear D. V shed 1 base and J shed 5 bases, with 5 bases lying between them. Looked up from germline, CDR1 is GTSNPN and CDR2 is SVGIG (reference sequence). The CDR3 runs 12 residues. CDR3 in amino acids: CAWSARTGELFF. For the CDR3, the DNA is TGTGCCTGGAGTGCGAGGACCGGGGAGCTGTTTTTT.

The chain carries TRBV6-5 and TRBJ2-5, with D perhaps TRBD2 (6 bases). The J call may be in error: the DNA end matches TRBJ2-7 better. CDR3 length equals 14 residues. Germline CDR1 reads MNHEY; CDR2 reads SVGAGI. For the CDR3, the DNA is TGTGCCAGCAGCCGGGGACTTACACCCTACGAGCAGTACTTC. Translated, it gives CASSRGLTPYEQYF.

The chain combines TRBV2 with TRBJ2-5; perhaps D is TRBD1 or TRBD2 (5 bases each). This CDR3 is built from 16 residues. Germline CDR1 reads SNHLY; CDR2 reads FYNNEI. V was clipped by 8 bases and J by 5 bases, with 24 bases between them. CDR3 sequence (DNA): TGTGCCAGCGCAAGTTCGGGTTTGGGGACGGGGGAGACCCAGTACTTC. Protein: CASASSGLGTGETQYF.

The genes are TRBV18 and TRBJ2-1; D may match TRBD1 or TRBD2 (5 bases each). V was clipped by 1 base and J by 3 bases, with 10 bases between them. Germline lookup yields CDR1 KGHSH and CDR2 LQKENI. CDR3 length: 15 amino acids. The CDR3 nucleotides are TGTGCCAGCTCACCACTGGGGGAGCGCTACAATGAGCAGTTCTTC. This encodes CASSPLGERYNEQFF. The whole variable domain, filled in from reference TRBV18 and TRBJ2-1, reads NAGVMQNPRHLVRRRGQEARLRCSPMKGHSHVYWYRQLPEEGLKFMVYLQKENIIDESGMPKERFSAEFPKEGPSILRIQQVVRGDSAAYFCASSPLGERYNEQFFGPGTRLTVL.